The 30 T cell receptor beta chains reported below all come from one sample, sequenced in a study of Tregs in tolerant kidney transplant recipients. Here immunoSEQ multiplex PCR was the method, and the copy in TCRdb shows in-frame clones only, minus some. This table has about 59,000 clones, more than 70% appearing once. Material: CD4+ T cells from blood. The receptors were gathered from a human donor in good health.

This clone was seen a single time. The V and J genes are TRBV2 and TRBJ2-1; TRBD2 matches at 7 bases. This CDR3 spans 13 amino acids. Germline CDR1 is SNHLY and CDR2 is FYNNEI. V lost 2 bases and J lost 8; bases outside the gene matches: 3. CDR3 nucleotide sequence: TGTGCCAGCAGTGAAAAGCGGGGAGATGAGCAGTTCTTC. It encodes CASSEKRGDEQFF.

The count of this clone is one. CDR3 sequence reads: CASSPSQAGEQYF. CDR3 bases: TGTGCCAGCTCCCCATCGCAAGCGGGAGAGCAGTACTTC. The genes are TRBV18 and TRBJ2-7; 7 positions match TRBD2. Germline CDR1 and CDR2: KGHSH and LQKENI. The CDR3 length is 13 residues. V shed 6 bases, J shed 7 bases, and the junction held 9 bases outside the gene matches.

The chain employs TRBV19 and TRBJ1-3; maybe TRBD1 (5 bases). CDR1 and CDR2 (germline): LNHDA, SQIVND (reference sequence). This CDR3 contains 15 residues. CDR3 nucleotides: TGTGCTACAGCGCCCAGCACGTTCTCTGGGGGCACCATATATTTT. This encodes CATAPSTFSGGTIYF.

This clone was seen only a few times. J is TRBJ1-6 and V is TRBV7-2, with D maybe TRBD1 (6 bases). Trimming shortened V by 5 bases and J by 9 bases, and 14 bases separated the two germline ends. The length of the CDR3 is 14 residues. Per germline, CDR1 SGHTA and CDR2 FQGNSA. CDR3: CASSPTGQGSPLHF. The DNA of the CDR3 is TGTGCCAGCAGCCCAACAGGGCAGGGTTCACCCCTCCACTTT.

This chain links TRBV5-4 with TRBJ2-5; D possibly corresponds to TRBD2 (6 bases). The CDR3 is 15 amino acids. The V gene lost 1 base and the J gene lost 5 bases, with 15 bases spanning the gap. Per the germline V gene, CDR1 is SGHNT and CDR2 is YYREEE (reference sequence). CDR3 protein: CASSLMVAARETQYF. CDR3 sequence (DNA): TGTGCCAGCAGCTTGATGGTAGCGGCGCGTGAGACCCAGTACTTC.

The J gene is TRBJ1-2, the V gene TRBV19, with 7 bases fitting TRBD1. CDR3 size: 15 residues. Germline V gene data show CDR1 as LNHDA and CDR2 as SQIVND (reference sequence). After removal of 2 bases from V and 4 bases from J, the junction contained 7 bases not matched to a gene. The CDR3 DNA sequence: TGTGCCAGTAGTATAATTAAGGGGGCGGGCTATGGCTACACCTTC. Translating it yields CASSIIKGAGYGYTF. The entire variable domain, with the rest obtained from reference TRBV19 and TRBJ1-2, is as follows: DGGITQSPKYLFRKEGQNVTLSCEQNLNHDAMYWYRQDPGQGLRLIYYSQIVNDFQKGDIAEGYSVSREKKESFPLTVTSAQKNPTAFYLCASSIIKGAGYGYTFGSGTRLTVV.

The rearrangement links TRBV30 to TRBJ2-1; 9 bases agree with TRBD1. Germline trimming cut 4 bases from V and 0 bases from J; bases unmatched to any gene: 16. Germline CDR1 is GTSNPN and CDR2 is SVGIG (reference sequence). This CDR3 is 19 amino acids long. The CDR3 DNA reads as TGTGCCTGGATACGTGGGACAGGGACTTTTTCGCGCTCCTACAATGAGCAGTTCTTC. Translation: CAWIRGTGTFSRSYNEQFF.

The J gene is TRBJ2-3, the V gene TRBV10-3; 11 bases align to TRBD2. Germline lookup yields CDR1 ENHRY and CDR2 SYGVKD. The V segment lost 6 bases and the J segment 4 bases; nucleotides outside the gene matches: 6. This CDR3 spans 15 amino acids. DNA for the CDR3: TGTGCCATCAGGTTAGCGGGAGGGCCCGCAGATACGCAGTATTTT. This sequence encodes CAIRLAGGPADTQYF.

This CDR3 is CASSTQDRFSGANVLTF. CDR3 DNA sequence: TGTGCCAGCAGCACCCAGGACAGGTTCTCTGGGGCCAACGTCCTGACTTTC. V is TRBV21-1 and J is TRBJ2-6; TRBD1 is the table's D call, not checked against the DNA. TRBV21-1 is shown as a pseudogene. This CDR3 has 17 residues.

The table lists this clone with a count of one. This chain links TRBV25-1 with TRBJ1-1; tentatively, D is TRBD1 (6 bases). This CDR3 is built from 12 residues. The V end was cut by 3 bases, the J end by 10 bases, with 12 bases between. The germline V gene encodes CDR1 MGHDK and CDR2 SYGVNS. The CDR3 bases are TGTGCCAGCAGTGACAGGGGTTGGGCAGCTTTCTTT. Amino acids: CASSDRGWAAFF.

The chain employs TRBV13 and TRBJ2-7, with 7 bases fitting TRBD2. The junction had 6 bases not matched to a gene; V was cut back by 5 bases and J by 2 bases. Germline lookup yields CDR1 PRHDT and CDR2 FYEKMQ (reference sequence). CDR3 length: 14 amino acids. As DNA, the CDR3 is TGTGCCAGCAGCGTACTAGCGAAACCCTACGAGCAGTACTTC. Translation gives CASSVLAKPYEQYF.

The chain uses TRBV11-2 and TRBJ2-6; a weak D match, TRBD2 (6 bases). Per the germline V gene, CDR1 is SGHAT and CDR2 is FQNNGV. The CDR3 runs to 19 residues. Trimming pared 3 bases from V and 0 bases from J, leaving 18 bases between. The CDR3 sequence: CASSLESLLANSGANVLTF. The CDR3 DNA sequence: TGTGCCAGCAGCTTGGAGTCTCTACTAGCCAACTCTGGGGCCAACGTCCTGACTTTC.

V and J are TRBV2 and TRBJ2-1; the match to TRBD2 covers 9 bases. The CDR3 consists of 16 residues. V was clipped by 1 base and J by 3 bases; unmatched bases: 4. Germline CDR1 is SNHLY and CDR2 is FYNNEI. CDR3 DNA sequence: TGTGCCAGCAGTGAAGTAAGCGGGGGGCGCTACAATGAGCAGTTCTTC. It encodes CASSEVSGGRYNEQFF.

The gene calls are TRBV5-4 and TRBJ2-1; TRBD2 aligns across 10 bases. Trimming cost V 4 bases and J 4 bases; bases outside gene matches: 2. The germline V gene encodes CDR1 SGHNT and CDR2 YYREEE (reference sequence). The CDR3 covers 14 residues. CDR3: CASSGTSVYNEQFF. CDR3 DNA: TGTGCCAGCAGCGGGACTAGCGTTTACAATGAGCAGTTCTTC.

The DNA for the CDR3 is TGTGCCAGCAGTTTAGCGGCGAACACCGGGGAGCTGTTTTTT. This translates into CASSLAANTGELFF. V is TRBV6-5 and J is TRBJ2-2; D possibly corresponds to TRBD2 (6 bases). V lost 4 bases, J lost 0 bases, and 6 bases lay in between. Germline V gene sequence: CDR1 MNHEY, CDR2 SVGAGI. The CDR3 length is 14 residues.

This clone ranks as medium-sized. The rearrangement joins TRBV11-3 to TRBJ2-5; TRBD1 aligns across 10 bases. This CDR3 has 15 residues. The ends lost 5 bases at V and 2 bases at J; junction bases unmatched: 5. From germline, CDR1 is SGHNT and CDR2 YENEEA. CDR3 DNA: TGTGCCAGCAGCGCCGTGGACAGGGGGCAAGAGACCCAGTACTTC. It is translated as CASSAVDRGQETQYF.

As to this clone: A read error may account for a junction end that differs from germline. The chain is built from TRBV6-6 and TRBJ2-7; D possibly corresponds to TRBD2 (6 bases). The germline V gene has CDR1 MNHNY and CDR2 SVGAGI (reference sequence). CDR3 length equals 16 residues. The CDR3 here is CASSYYPPGGSSEQYF. The CDR3 DNA sequence: TGTGCCAGCAGTTACTATCCCCCCGGAGGGTCCTCCGAGCAGTACTTC.

The rearrangement joins TRBV12-5 to TRBJ1-3, with D unclear. V was pared by 6 bases and J by 0 bases, with 15 bases between. Germline CDR1 LGHNT, CDR2 FRNRAP. This CDR3 has 16 amino acids. The CDR3 DNA follows: TGTGCTAGTGGGGGCAGCCTACTCGACTCTGGAAACACCATATATTTT. It is translated as CASGGSLLDSGNTIYF.

This sequence joins TRBV30 and TRBJ2-5; D uncertain. Trimming took off 2 bases at V and 7 bases at J, with 11 bases between the two ends. Looked up from germline, CDR1 is GTSNPN and CDR2 is SVGIG (reference sequence). There are 12 residues in the CDR3. The CDR3 region has the DNA TGTGCCTGGAGTCCCCCGGCCACGACCCAGTACTTC. It encodes CAWSPPATTQYF. Full variable domain (outside the CDR3, taken from reference TRBV30 and TRBJ2-5): SQTIHQWPATLVQPVGSPLSLECTVEGTSNPNLYWYRQAAGRGLQLLFYSVGIGQISSEVPQNLSASRPQDRQFILSSKKLLLSDSGFYLCAWSPPATTQYFGPGTRLLVL.

This clone is deemed medium-sized (0.01 to 0.1%). The sample carries other DNA sequences with the same CDR3. The rearrangement links TRBV2 to TRBJ2-5; 11 bases align to TRBD2. The ends lost 0 bases at V and 2 bases at J; junction bases unmatched: 8. The CDR3 has 18 amino acids. CDR1 is SNHLY, CDR2 FYNNEI, per germline. CDR3 loop: CASSEAWLAGGHQETQYF. The CDR3 coding sequence is TGTGCCAGCAGTGAAGCGTGGCTAGCGGGGGGCCATCAAGAGACCCAGTACTTC.

The genes are TRBV30 and TRBJ2-3; 7 bases agree with TRBD1. Germline V CDR1 and CDR2: GTSNPN, SVGIG (reference sequence). This CDR3 region has 14 residues. Germline trimming cut 3 bases from V and 1 base from J; bases unmatched to any gene: 4. DNA for the CDR3: TGTGCCTGGAGCACAGGGGTCCGCACAGATACGCAGTATTTT. Translated: CAWSTGVRTDTQYF.

The chain carries TRBV7-2 and TRBJ1-2; a weak D match, TRBD1 (5 bases). V was shortened by 4 bases and J by 8 bases, with 17 bases between the two germline ends. Germline V gives CDR1 SGHTA, CDR2 FQGNSA. There are 14 residues in the CDR3. The CDR3 here is CASSYPGPREGYTF. The CDR3 bases are TGTGCCAGCAGCTACCCGGGACCGAGAGAAGGCTACACCTTC. The entire variable domain, with the rest obtained from reference TRBV7-2 and TRBJ1-2, is as follows: GAGVSQSPSNKVTEKGKDVELRCDPISGHTALYWYRQSLGQGLEFLIYFQGNSAPDKSGLPSDRFSAERTGGSVSTLTIQRTQQEDSAVYLCASSYPGPREGYTFGSGTRLTVV.

The V call is TRBV30, the J call TRBJ2-3; the D gene could be TRBD1 or TRBD2 (5 bases each). V gave up 2 bases and J gave up 10 bases, with 16 bases separating them. The CDR3 loop spans 13 amino acids. Germline V gene sequence: CDR1 GTSNPN, CDR2 SVGIG (reference sequence). CDR3 residues: CAWSSNGDLPQYF. The CDR3 DNA sequence: TGTGCCTGGAGTTCCAACGGGGACCTACCGCAGTATTTT.

DNA of the CDR3: TGTGCCTGGACTGTAATACGGACAGGGGGTAGCTATGGCTACACCTTC. It translates to CAWTVIRTGGSYGYTF. This rearrangement joins TRBV30 to TRBJ1-2, with TRBD1 matching over 10 bases. The CDR3 runs to 16 residues. The V gene's germline CDR1 is GTSNPN and CDR2 SVGIG (reference sequence). V lost 4 bases, J lost 4 bases, and 12 bases stayed unmatched.

This chain connects TRBV5-4 to TRBJ2-5; 8 nucleotides agree with TRBD2. The germline V gene has CDR1 SGHNT and CDR2 YYREEE (reference sequence). The junction had 7 bases not matched to a gene; V was cut back by 2 bases and J by 4 bases. CDR3 length: 15 amino acids. The CDR3 region is CASSFSGARGETQYF. CDR3 in DNA: TGTGCCAGCAGCTTTAGCGGGGCCCGAGGAGAGACCCAGTACTTC.

The chain carries TRBV13 and TRBJ2-2, with D possibly matching TRBD2 (5 bases). This CDR3 spans 16 amino acids. The germline V and J ends were trimmed by 5 bases and 1 base, with 14 bases remaining between them. Germline assignment: CDR1 PRHDT and CDR2 FYEKMQ (reference sequence). The CDR3 DNA reads TGTGCCAGCAGCCGAAGAGAGGGTAGGAACACCGGGGAGCTGTTTTTT. Residues: CASSRREGRNTGELFF.

In its sample, this clone was seen a few times. The chain links TRBV29-1 to TRBJ1-2, with no clear D. Trimming cost V 5 bases and J 6 bases, with 10 bases left between them. This CDR3 has 11 residues. Looked up from germline, CDR1 is SQVTM and CDR2 is ANQGSEA. CDR3 nucleotides: TGCAGCGTTAAAGTCCTGGATGGCTACACCTTC. Encoded protein: CSVKVLDGYTF.

This chain links TRBV5-8 with TRBJ1-5; unclear D gene. The CDR3 covers 16 residues. V lost 0 bases to trimming and J lost 6 bases, with 16 bases between them. Germline V gives CDR1 SGHTS, CDR2 YDEGEE. In DNA form, the CDR3 reads TGTGCCAGCAGCTTGGTTCGTGCAGAGGGAAGTCAGCCCCAGCATTTT. Its protein is CASSLVRAEGSQPQHF.

The chain combines TRBV19 with TRBJ1-3; the match to TRBD1 covers 7 bases. Per the germline V gene, CDR1 is LNHDA and CDR2 is SQIVND (reference sequence). The CDR3 length is 13 residues. V lost 6 bases to trimming and J lost 4 bases; unmatched junction nucleotides: 3. In DNA form, the CDR3 reads TGTGCCAGTAGGGGGACAGTCGGAAACACCATATATTTT. Its protein is CASRGTVGNTIYF.

The V call is TRBV27, the J call TRBJ1-2; 8 bases agree with TRBD1. Germline V gene sequence: CDR1 MNHEY, CDR2 SMNVEV (reference sequence). CDR3 length: 15 amino acids. V was pared by 5 bases and J by 4 bases, with 9 bases of the junction left unmatched. In DNA form, the CDR3 reads TGTGCCAGCAGTCATTCAGGGGGCGGGGGCTATGGCTACACCTTC. Translation gives CASSHSGGGGYGYTF.